This is a list of T cell receptor beta chains from one sample in a study of human T cells and chemical hapten exposure. MiXCR, applied by TCRdb to the RACE reads, yields one record per CDR3 protein. The sample lists 100,000 or so distinct CDR3 sequences; 9.5% to 12% were seen once. Specimen: whole blood, collected in connection with sensitization to the hapten diphenylcyclopropenone (DPC). These receptors all come from a middle-aged woman with alopecia areata. Some clones in this sample may be carry-over from other donors' samples. Both conserved end residues are part of each CDR3. D genes are given only for firm matches. Clone size is shown for a subset of rows, as once, few, many or a class of expanded clone.

D	size	J	V	CDR3	DNA
TRBD1	.	TRBJ1-2	TRBV6-6	CASSYPAHRDRAIYGYTF	TGTGCCAGCAGTTACCCCGCGCACCGGGACAGGGCCATCTATGGCTACACCTTC
TRBD2	few	TRBJ2-1	TRBV20-1	CSATRLAGGLNEQFF	TGCAGTGCTACCAGACTAGCGGGGGGTCTAAATGAGCAGTTCTTC
TRBD1	.	TRBJ1-1	TRBV12-3/TRBV12-4	CASSTGQANTEAFF	TGTGCCAGCAGTACCGGACAGGCGAACACTGAAGCTTTCTTT
.	.	TRBJ1-1	TRBV4-1	CASSQVVNTEAFF	TGCGCCAGCAGCCAAGTTGTGAACACTGAAGCTTTCTTT
TRBD2	.	TRBJ2-4	TRBV6-2/TRBV6-3	CASSYGLAGGTGGVGIQYF	TGTGCCAGCAGTTACGGACTAGCGGGAGGGACCGGTGGAGTGGGCATTCAGTACTTC
TRBD2	many	TRBJ2-1	TRBV3-1	CASSQPGLAELVHEQFF	TGTGCCAGCAGCCAGCCGGGACTAGCGGAGCTAGTCCATGAGCAGTTCTTC
TRBD1	.	TRBJ2-1	TRBV7-3	CASSPGQGGPPFF	TGTGCCAGCAGCCCGGGACAGGGCGGTCCTCCGTTCTTC
TRBD1	.	TRBJ1-4	TRBV20-1	CSASGGVGGEKLFF	TGCAGTGCTTCGGGGGGTGTAGGGGGCGAAAAACTGTTTTTT
.	.	TRBJ2-2	TRBV14	CASRRMNTGELFF	TGTGCCAGCAGGCGAATGAACACCGGGGAGCTGTTTTTT
.	many	TRBJ2-1	TRBV24-1	CATSDPTSSDEQFF	TGTGCCACCAGTGATCCTACTAGCAGCGATGAGCAGTTCTTC
.	.	TRBJ1-5	TRBV12-2	CASRLYLWGYSNQPQHF	TGTGCAAGTCGCTTATATCTATGGGGATATAGCAATCAGCCCCAGCATTTT
.	many	TRBJ1-6	TRBV11-2	CASNGANSPLHF	TGTGCCAGCAATGGGGCAAATTCACCCCTCCACTTT
.	.	TRBJ1-3	TRBV5-5	CASSLGTGMGNTIYF	TGTGCCAGCAGCTTGGGTACGGGAATGGGAAACACCATATATTTT
.	few	TRBJ2-7	TRBV29-1	CSVIMASWVDEQYF	TGCAGCGTTATTATGGCCTCGTGGGTGGACGAGCAGTACTTC
TRBD2	.	TRBJ2-3	TRBV5-4	CASSFGVAGGLDTQYF	TGTGCCAGCAGCTTTGGGGTAGCGGGGGGGTTGGATACGCAGTATTTT